The clone carrying this TCR beta chain came up a few times. No antigen is known for it. This sample's TCRbeta library carried unique molecular identifier barcodes. TCRdb analysed the PCR reads with MiXCR anew, one entry per CDR3 protein. The sample lists hundreds of thousands of distinct CDR3 sequences; around 23% were seen once. The data belong to a study of T-cell reconstitution after alpha-beta-depleted transplantation in children. Germline CDR1 DFQATT, CDR2 SNEGSKA (reference sequence). Deletions cut 4 bases from V and 1 base from J, with 15 bases between. The CDR3 covers 15 residues. Overall study results and limits: The study reportedly traced alpha-beta T cells about two months after transplant to several hundred expanded graft clones.

The chain joins TRBV20-1 to TRBJ2-3; D may be TRBD2 (5 bases). This receptor was obtained from a boy younger than two who had a stem cell transplant for acute myeloid leukemia, so the T cells may come from the graft donor. The specimen comprised PBMCs, mostly from graft donor cells, sampled 360 days after TCRalphabeta/CD19-depleted stem cell transplant. In DNA form, the CDR3 reads TGCAGTGCTAACCACGGGGTGTCCGGCACAGATACGCAGTATTTT. Protein: CSANHGVSGTDTQYF.